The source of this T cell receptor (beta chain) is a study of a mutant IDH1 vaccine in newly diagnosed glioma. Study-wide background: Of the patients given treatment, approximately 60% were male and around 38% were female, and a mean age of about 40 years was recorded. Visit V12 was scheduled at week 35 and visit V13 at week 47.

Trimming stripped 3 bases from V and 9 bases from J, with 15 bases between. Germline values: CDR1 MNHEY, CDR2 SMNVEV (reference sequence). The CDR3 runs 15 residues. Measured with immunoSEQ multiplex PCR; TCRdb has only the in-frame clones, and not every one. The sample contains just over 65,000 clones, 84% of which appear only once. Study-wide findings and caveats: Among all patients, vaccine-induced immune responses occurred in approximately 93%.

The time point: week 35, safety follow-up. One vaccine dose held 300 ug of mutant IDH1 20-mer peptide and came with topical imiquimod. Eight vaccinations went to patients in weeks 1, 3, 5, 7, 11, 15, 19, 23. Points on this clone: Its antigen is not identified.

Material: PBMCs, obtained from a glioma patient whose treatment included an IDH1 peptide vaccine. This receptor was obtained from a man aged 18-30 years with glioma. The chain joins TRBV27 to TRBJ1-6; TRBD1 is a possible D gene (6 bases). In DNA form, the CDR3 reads TGTGCCAGCAGTTTTGGGGGGCGCAGTGGTTCACCCCTCCACTTT. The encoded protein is CASSFGGRSGSPLHF.